This TCR beta chain was recovered during a study of T cells in localized non-small cell lung cancer. Study-wide findings and caveats: Among the top 100 tumor clones, a median around 57 appeared in adjacent lung. Elevated circulating T cell density in blood was associated with longer overall survival. Of the tissues analyzed, uninvolved adjacent lung showed maximal T cell clonality, greater than tumor. Because only a single region of the tumor was sequenced, heterogeneity remains possible.

V gave up 5 bases and J gave up 10 bases, with 24 bases separating them. The length of the CDR3 is 16 residues. Germline CDR1 SGHTA, CDR2 FQGNSA. The data were produced by immunoSEQ multiplex PCR, yet TCRdb's version contains in-frame clones alone and is incomplete. The repertoire holds roughly 40,000 clones, with more than 75% as singletons. Worth noting for this clone: The antigen remains undetermined.

This sequence was found in a man aged 18 to 49 with stage I lung adenocarcinoma. The source was peripheral blood, collected before any cancer treatment. The chain links TRBV7-2 to TRBJ1-3; possible D gene TRBD1, 6 bases. CDR3: CASSPTGGGGMGTIYF. CDR3 DNA: TGTGCCAGCAGCCCCACCGGTGGAGGGGGGATGGGGACCATATATTTT.